Listed here are 13 T cell receptor beta chains from one sample, sequenced in a study of T cells in Graves' hyperthyroidism and ophthalmopathy. Regions amplified from RNA transcripts were the TCR beta CDR3 regions. HTBI primers were used for first-round RT-PCR of the TCR CDR3. TCRdb itself ran the multiplex PCR reads through MiXCR, one entry per CDR3 protein. The sample lists hundreds of thousands of distinct CDR3 sequences; approximately 22% were seen once. The sample comprised blood. The receptors here all came from a woman in her sixties or seventies with Graves' ophthalmopathy.

This clonotype was counted between two and nine times. The chain carries TRBV15 and TRBJ1-3, with D tentatively TRBD1 (6 bases). Germline CDR1 reads LNHNV; CDR2 reads YYDKDF (reference sequence). This CDR3 has 14 residues. Trimming shortened V by 4 bases and J by 0 bases, and 7 bases separated the two germline ends. The CDR3 DNA reads TGTGCCACCAGCATGGACAGCTCTGGAAACACCATATATTTT. Its translation is CATSMDSSGNTIYF. Variable domain in full (rest from reference TRBV15 and TRBJ1-3): DAMVIQNPRYQVTQFGKPVTLSCSQTLNHNVMYWYQQKSSQAPKLLFHYYDKDFNNEADTPDNFQSRRPNTSFCFLDIRSPGLGDTAMYLCATSMDSSGNTIYFGEGSWLTVV.

This clonotype was detected only a few times. The V and J genes are TRBV30 and TRBJ2-7; D is perhaps TRBD1 (8 bases). The germline V gene encodes CDR1 GTSNPN and CDR2 SVGIG (reference sequence). The CDR3 is 14 residues long. V lost 3 bases, J lost 6 bases, and 18 bases lay in between. CDR3 region: CAWRPTGGVGEQYF. The CDR3 DNA reads TGTGCCTGGAGACCAACAGGGGGGGTTGGCGAGCAGTACTTC.

The chain has TRBV19 and TRBJ2-7; D is possibly TRBD2 (6 bases). Trimming took off 4 bases at V and 0 bases at J, with 13 bases between the two ends. Germline V gene sequence: CDR1 LNHDA, CDR2 SQIVND (reference sequence). This CDR3 has 15 amino acids. CDR3 sequence reads: CASSKEGASSYEQYF. The DNA for the CDR3 is TGTGCCAGTAGTAAGGAGGGCGCTAGCTCCTACGAGCAGTACTTC.

The V and J genes are TRBV7-3 and TRBJ1-4; perhaps TRBD1 as D (5 bases). Deletions cut 6 bases from V and 3 bases from J, with 11 bases between. Germline assignment: CDR1 SGHTA and CDR2 FQGTGA. The CDR3 is 14 residues long. The CDR3 is CASRHGTANEKLFF. CDR3 coding DNA: TGTGCCAGCAGGCATGGGACCGCTAATGAAAAACTGTTTTTT. Based on the CDR3 plus reference TRBV7-3 and TRBJ1-4, the full variable domain is GAGVSQTPSNKVTEKGKYVELRCDPISGHTALYWYRQSLGQGPEFLIYFQGTGAADDSGLPNDRFFAVRPEGSVSTLKIQRTERGDSAVYLCASRHGTANEKLFFGSGTQLSVL.

This chain joins TRBV7-9 and TRBJ2-3, with D maybe TRBD2 (7 bases). The CDR3 extends over 16 amino acids. V was pared by 5 bases and J by 11 bases, with 26 bases between. The germline V gene encodes CDR1 SEHNR and CDR2 FQNEAQ (reference sequence). The CDR3 sequence is CASSLQGRESLGEQYF. CDR3 bases: TGTGCCAGCAGCCTTCAGGGGAGGGAGTCCCTCGGAGAGCAGTATTTT.

This clonotype was counted ten times or more. This chain's CDR3 is CASSPGGLNYGYTF. The CDR3 DNA reads TGTGCCAGCAGCCCAGGGGGGTTGAACTATGGCTACACCTTC. The chain combines TRBV28 with TRBJ1-2; TRBD1 agrees at 7 bases. Germline CDR1 and CDR2: MDHEN and SYDVKM. The CDR3 extends over 14 amino acids. The V gene end was trimmed by 6 bases and the J gene end by 2 bases; junction bases not matched to a gene: 6.

The V call is TRBV7-9, the J call TRBJ2-5; 9 bases map to TRBD1. V trimming: 0 bases; J trimming: 2 bases; junction bases outside the gene matches: 7. Germline V gene lookup returns CDR1 SEHNR and CDR2 FQNEAQ (reference sequence). The CDR3 loop spans 17 amino acids. The CDR3 DNA is TGTGCCAGCAGCTTAGCGGGACAGGGTTTGGAGCAAGAGACCCAGTACTTC. It is translated as CASSLAGQGLEQETQYF.

This clonotype was found once. The rearrangement links TRBV20-1 to TRBJ2-7; D gene ambiguous. The germline V and J ends were trimmed by 3 bases and 4 bases, with 13 bases remaining between them. From germline, CDR1 is DFQATT and CDR2 SNEGSKA (reference sequence). The CDR3 extends over 13 amino acids. CDR3 amino acids: CSASSQEPYEQYF. CDR3 nucleotides: TGCAGTGCTAGCAGTCAGGAACCATACGAGCAGTACTTC.

There are many counts of this clonotype. This chain connects TRBV2 to TRBJ2-1; tentative D call: TRBD2 (6 bases). This CDR3 spans 16 amino acids. V lost 5 bases and J lost 9, with 23 bases in between. Germline V gives CDR1 SNHLY, CDR2 FYNNEI. The CDR3 is CASSRLGVTVGGEQFF. The CDR3, as DNA: TGTGCCAGCAGTCGACTAGGTGTTACGGTAGGCGGTGAGCAGTTCTTC.

On this clonotype itself: It may be a read error: a sequence one base away is much more abundant. The J gene is TRBJ2-1, the V gene TRBV7-2, with TRBD1 matching 7 bases. V shed 5 bases and J 10 bases; nucleotides not matched to a gene: 5. The V gene's germline CDR1 is SGHTA and CDR2 FQGNSA. This CDR3 has 12 amino acids. Here the CDR3 reads CASSPNRGEQFF. The CDR3 nucleotides are TGTGCCAGCAGCCCAAACAGGGGCGAGCAGTTCTTC.

The rearrangement links TRBV27 to TRBJ2-4, with D possibly matching TRBD2 (6 bases). The germline V and J ends were trimmed by 3 bases and 5 bases, with 14 bases remaining between them. CDR3 length equals 15 residues. The germline V gene encodes CDR1 MNHEY and CDR2 SMNVEV (reference sequence). CDR3 sequence (DNA): TGTGCCAGCAGTTTCGAGGCGGGACTGGAAAACATTCAGTACTTC. As protein: CASSFEAGLENIQYF.

This clonotype was detected only a few times. This chain uses TRBV7-3 with TRBJ2-7; TRBD1 aligns across 7 bases. Germline V gene lookup returns CDR1 SGHTA and CDR2 FQGTGA. The V segment lost 5 bases and the J segment 1 base; nucleotides outside the gene matches: 5. The CDR3 is 14 amino acids. In nucleotides, the CDR3 is TGTGCCAGCAGCCGAGGGGACAGTTCCTACGAGCAGTACTTC. This encodes CASSRGDSSYEQYF.

The chain uses TRBV20-1 and TRBJ2-7; a possible D gene is TRBD1 (6 bases). From germline, CDR1 is DFQATT and CDR2 SNEGSKA (reference sequence). Deletions cut 4 bases from V and 6 bases from J, with 16 bases between. The CDR3 is 13 residues long. CDR3 protein: CSAIKQGGGEQYF. The CDR3 bases are TGCAGTGCTATCAAACAGGGCGGAGGCGAGCAGTACTTC.